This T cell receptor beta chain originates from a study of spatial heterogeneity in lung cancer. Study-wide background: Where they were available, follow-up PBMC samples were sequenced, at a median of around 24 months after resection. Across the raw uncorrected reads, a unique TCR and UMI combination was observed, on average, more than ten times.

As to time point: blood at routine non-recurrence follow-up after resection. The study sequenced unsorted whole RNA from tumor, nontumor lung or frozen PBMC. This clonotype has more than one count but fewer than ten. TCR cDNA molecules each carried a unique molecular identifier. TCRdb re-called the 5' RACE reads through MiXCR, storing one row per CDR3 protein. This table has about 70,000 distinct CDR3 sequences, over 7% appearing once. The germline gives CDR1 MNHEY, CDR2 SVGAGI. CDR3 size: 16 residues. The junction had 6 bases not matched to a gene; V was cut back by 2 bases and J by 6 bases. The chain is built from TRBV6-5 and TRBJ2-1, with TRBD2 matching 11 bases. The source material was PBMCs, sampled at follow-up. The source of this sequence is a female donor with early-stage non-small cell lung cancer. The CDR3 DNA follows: TGTGCCAGCAGTTACAAGCTAGCGGGGGGAACCAATGAGCAGTTCTTC. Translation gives CASSYKLAGGTNEQFF.